This entry is about one T cell receptor beta chain. The CDR3 extends over 14 amino acids. V gave up 1 base and J gave up 4 bases, with 6 bases separating them. CDR1 is SGHRS and CDR2 is YFSETQ in the germline V gene. Assay: immunoSEQ multiplex PCR; the TCRdb copy retains only in-frame clones and omits some. The sample yields over 90,000 clones, roughly 89% seen once. This specimen comes from a study of blood T cell repertoires in COVID-19. The rearrangement links TRBV5-1 to TRBJ1-6, with D perhaps TRBD1 (5 bases). The source material was peripheral blood. The source of this sequence is a woman aged 45 to 65 with COVID-19, enrolled during active disease. The CDR3 DNA is TGCGCCAGCAGCTTGACAGGATATAATTCACCCCTCCACTTT. This sequence encodes CASSLTGYNSPLHF.